The following is a TCR beta chain sequence with its context. Its specificity is not known. The CDR3 totals 15 residues. With 4 bases removed from V and 3 bases from J, the gap between germline ends came to 15 bases. Per the germline V gene, CDR1 is SGHNT and CDR2 is YYREEE (reference sequence). This record comes from a study of shared clonotypes between healthy human individuals. Whole-study results and caveats: The study generally estimated greater richness for naive than memory subsets. Rarefaction revealed incomplete sorted-subset sequencing despite large depth.

Splitting of each subset's genomic DNA was done evenly across several immunoSEQ plates. This table comes from immunoSEQ multiplex PCR, and its TCRdb copy is limited to in-frame clones, with some not included. The sample holds fewer than 400,000 clones, less than 85% seen once. The sequence came from a man aged 25-45 years in good health. V is TRBV5-4 and J is TRBJ2-3; D is possibly TRBD1 or TRBD2 (5 bases each). Source material: memory CD4+ T cells sorted from blood. Subset noted: CD45RA-negative fraction. The CDR3 coding sequence is TGTGCCAGCAGCGCCGAGGGGCGATATACAGATACGCAGTATTTT. It is translated as CASSAEGRYTDTQYF.